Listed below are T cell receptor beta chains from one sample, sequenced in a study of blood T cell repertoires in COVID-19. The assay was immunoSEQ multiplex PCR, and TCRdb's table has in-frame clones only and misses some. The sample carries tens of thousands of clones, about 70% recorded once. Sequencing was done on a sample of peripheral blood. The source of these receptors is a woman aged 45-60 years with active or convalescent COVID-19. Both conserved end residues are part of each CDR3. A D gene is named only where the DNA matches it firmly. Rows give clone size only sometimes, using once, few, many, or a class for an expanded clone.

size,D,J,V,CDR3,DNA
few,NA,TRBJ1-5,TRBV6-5,CASGSGINQPQHF,TGTGCGAGCGGGTCAGGGATCAATCAGCCCCAGCATTTT
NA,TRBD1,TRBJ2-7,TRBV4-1,CASSQAQGAGSYEQYF,TGCGCCAGCAGCCAAGCACAGGGGGCAGGGTCCTACGAGCAGTACTTC
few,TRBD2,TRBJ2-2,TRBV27,CASSSESRASGRTGELFF,TGTGCCAGCAGTTCCGAATCTCGGGCTAGCGGGAGAACCGGGGAGCTGTTTTTT
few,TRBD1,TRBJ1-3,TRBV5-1,CASSDGQGGNTIYF,TGCGCCAGCAGCGATGGACAGGGGGGAAACACCATATATTTT
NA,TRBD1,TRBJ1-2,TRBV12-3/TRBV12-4,CASSDREDYGYTF,TGTGCCAGCAGTGACAGGGAGGACTATGGCTACACCTTC
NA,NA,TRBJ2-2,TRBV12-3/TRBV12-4,CAGTGHLTGELFF,TGTGCCGGGACGGGACACCTAACCGGGGAGCTGTTTTTT
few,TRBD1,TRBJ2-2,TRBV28,CASRSPGTGLTGELFF,TGTGCCAGCAGGTCTCCGGGGACAGGACTTACCGGGGAGCTGTTTTTT
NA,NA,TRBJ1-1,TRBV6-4,CASSAAGNTEAFF,TGTGCCAGCAGTGCGGCAGGAAACACTGAAGCTTTCTTT
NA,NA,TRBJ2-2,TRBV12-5,CASGLVAGMNTGELFF,TGTGCTAGTGGTTTGGTTGCGGGAATGAACACCGGGGAGCTGTTTTTT
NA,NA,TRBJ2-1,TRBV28,CASSSNVVAAPYNEQFF,TGTGCCAGCAGTTCAAATGTCGTAGCAGCACCCTACAATGAGCAGTTCTTC
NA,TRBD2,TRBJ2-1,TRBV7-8,CASSYAGVAEQFF,TGTGCCAGCAGCTACGCGGGGGTGGCTGAGCAGTTCTTC
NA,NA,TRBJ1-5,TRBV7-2,CASSPTDYDSNQPQHF,TGTGCCAGCAGCCCTACAGACTACGATAGCAATCAGCCCCAGCATTTT
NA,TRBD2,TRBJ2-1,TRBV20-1,CSASGASGRGEQFF,TGCAGTGCTAGTGGGGCTAGCGGGAGAGGTGAGCAGTTCTTC
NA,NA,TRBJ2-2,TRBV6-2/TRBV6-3,CASSPWQKNTGELFF,TGTGCCAGCAGTCCCTGGCAGAAGAACACCGGGGAGCTGTTTTTT
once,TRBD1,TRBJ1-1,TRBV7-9,CATSGAPGQLNTEAFF,TGTGCCACCAGCGGGGCTCCGGGACAGCTGAACACTGAAGCTTTCTTT
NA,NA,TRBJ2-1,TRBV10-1,CASNTGSSYNEQFF,TGCGCCAGCAATACGGGGAGCTCCTACAATGAGCAGTTCTTC